This T cell receptor (beta chain) comes out of a study of spatial heterogeneity in lung cancer. Study summary: Among detected sequences, beta-chain ones consistently exceeded alpha-chain ones in number. Strong correlation was found between tumor-region TCR transcript counts and a T cell module score from matched bulk RNA-seq. The study's findings and limits: Mutation tallies in tumors tracked expanded intratumoral alpha and beta TCR counts.

This clonotype was counted between two and nine times. Its antigen is as yet unknown. Germline values: CDR1 SGHTA, CDR2 FQGNSA. V dropped 4 bases and J dropped 7 bases, with 14 bases sitting between them. The CDR3 covers 15 residues. From the 5' RACE reads, TCRdb called clonotypes with MiXCR, one entry per CDR3 protein. The sample has more than 25,000 distinct CDR3 sequences, 7.1% seen once. Sample time point: sample taken at primary tumor resection. Whole RNA came from tumor, nontumor lung or frozen PBMC and was sequenced without being sorted. The receptor's source is a male donor with early-stage non-small cell lung cancer. The chain has TRBV7-2 and TRBJ1-6; D is perhaps TRBD1 (6 bases). This specimen consisted of lung tumor tissue, obtained at surgery. This chain's CDR3 is CASSSRGEVNSPLHF. The DNA of the CDR3 is TGTGCCAGCAGCTCTAGGGGGGAGGTCAATTCACCCCTCCACTTT.